Sequencing of this TCR beta chain was carried out in a study of shared clonotypes between healthy human individuals. Positive CCR7 selection of CD45RO-negative cells yielded the naive CD8 cells, and terminally differentiated effector memory CD45RA+ cells were excluded. Study-wide points: For naive CD4 cells, around 5% of clonotypes were shared across a handful of donors.

Regarding this clone: As yet, its antigen is unknown.

Method: immunoSEQ multiplex PCR; TCRdb's copy keeps in-frame clones and lacks some. Of hundreds of thousands of clones listed, 90% to 97% are singletons. Germline-derived CDR1 and CDR2 are MNHEY and SMNVEV (reference sequence). This CDR3 has 13 amino acids. Trimming removed 2 bases from V and 3 bases from J, with 8 bases in between. The sequence was collected from a woman under 40 in good health. The chain couples TRBV27 to TRBJ2-7, with a weak D call TRBD1 (5 bases). The sample consisted of naive CD8+ T cells sorted from blood. CDR3 coding DNA: TGTGCCAGCAGTTTAGACAGAAACTACGAGCAGTACTTC. Translation: CASSLDRNYEQYF.